A single sample gave rise to the 10 T cell receptor beta chains below, sequenced in a study of identical twins. One entry per CDR3 protein results from TCRdb running MiXCR on the 5' RACE reads. Altogether a few hundred thousand distinct CDR3 sequences are present, about 8.9% being singletons, with the ten largest covering about 3%. The same data also contributed to another study, on yellow fever vaccine responses in identical twins.

What was sequenced was CD8+ T cells sorted from blood. Receptors were obtained from a woman aged 18-29 years in good health.

This clonotype has more than one count but fewer than ten. The chain joins TRBV11-2 to TRBJ2-7, with D possibly TRBD1 on 6 matching bases. CDR3 size: 11 residues. The germline gives CDR1 SGHAT, CDR2 FQNNGV. V was trimmed by 6 bases and J by 7 bases, leaving 10 bases between them. The CDR3 is CASRHRVEQYF. Here the CDR3 DNA reads TGTGCCAGCAGACACAGGGTAGAGCAGTACTTC.

The chain combines TRBV25-1 with TRBJ2-7, with 9 bases matching TRBD2. V shed 6 bases, J shed 2 bases, and the junction held 8 bases outside the gene matches. The CDR3 is made up of 15 amino acids. Germline-derived CDR1 and CDR2 are MGHDK and SYGVNS. The CDR3 DNA is TGTGCCAGCAGCGACACGGGACTAGCCCCCTACGAGCAGTACTTC. Translated, it gives CASSDTGLAPYEQYF.

This clonotype was found a few times. In DNA form, the CDR3 reads TGTGCCAGCAGCTTAACTAGACTAGCGGATTACAATGAGCAGTTCTTC. This translates into CASSLTRLADYNEQFF. The V and J genes are TRBV7-3 and TRBJ2-1; 9 bases fit TRBD2. CDR3 size: 16 residues. Trimming cost V 0 bases and J 4 bases; bases outside gene matches: 4. The germline V gene encodes CDR1 SGHTA and CDR2 FQGTGA.

The V gene is TRBV3-1, the J gene TRBJ2-2, with D possibly being TRBD2 (6 bases). Germline CDR1 reads LGHDT; CDR2 reads YNNKEL (reference sequence). The V gene lost 5 bases and the J gene lost 0 bases, with 13 bases spanning the gap. The length of the CDR3 is 16 residues. The CDR3 sequence is CASSLRGSANTGELFF. CDR3 DNA: TGTGCCAGCAGCTTACGGGGGTCAGCGAACACCGGGGAGCTGTTTTTT.

This clonotype was seen many times. The rearrangement uses TRBV24-1 and TRBJ2-3; 7 positions agree with TRBD1. The V gene's germline CDR1 is KGHDR and CDR2 SFDVKD. J lost 1 base, V lost 10 bases, and 4 bases had no gene match. The CDR3 length is 13 residues. The CDR3 sequence is CATSGTGTDTQYF. In nucleotides, the CDR3 is TGTGCCACTTCCGGGACAGGCACAGATACGCAGTATTTT.

This clonotype was detected only a few times. The chain is built from TRBV29-1 and TRBJ2-2, with 14 bases matching TRBD2. CDR3 length equals 17 residues. CDR1 is SQVTM and CDR2 is ANQGSEA in the germline V gene. The junction had 11 bases not matched to a gene; V was cut back by 6 bases and J by 5 bases. CDR3 in amino acids: CSVTGLAGDLGTGELFF. For the CDR3, the DNA is TGCAGCGTAACGGGACTAGCGGGAGATTTGGGGACCGGGGAGCTGTTTTTT.

This clonotype was picked up many times. The CDR3 loop is CASSTPIQGWNEQFF. The CDR3 region has the DNA TGTGCCAGCAGTACTCCCATACAGGGGTGGAATGAGCAGTTCTTC. This chain connects TRBV28 to TRBJ2-1, with 7 bases lining up with TRBD1. V lost 5 bases, J lost 7 bases, and 11 bases stayed unmatched. Germline V lookup: CDR1 MDHEN, CDR2 SYDVKM. The CDR3 contains 15 residues.

This clonotype was picked up many times. This CDR3 reads CASSKETGIEAFF. CDR3 nucleotides: TGTGCCAGCAGTAAAGAGACAGGGATTGAAGCTTTCTTT. The chain employs TRBV28 and TRBJ1-1; 7 positions agree with TRBD1. V lost 5 bases, J lost 7 bases, and 7 bases stayed unmatched. The CDR3 sequence is 13 residues long. Germline-derived CDR1 and CDR2 are MDHEN and SYDVKM.

This clonotype showed up just a few times. This chain joins TRBV28 and TRBJ2-7; 7 bases line up with TRBD1. Per the germline V gene, CDR1 is MDHEN and CDR2 is SYDVKM. The junction had 9 bases not matched to a gene; V was cut back by 5 bases and J by 5 bases. The CDR3 totals 14 residues. The CDR3 DNA is TGTGCCAGCAGTGAGGGACAGTGGATCCACGAGCAGTACTTC. Protein: CASSEGQWIHEQYF.

This clonotype has a handful of counts. The chain couples TRBV12-3 or TRBV12-4 to TRBJ2-2, with 9 bases lining up with TRBD1. V trimming: 6 bases; J trimming: 6 bases; junction bases outside the gene matches: 5. The CDR3 length is 14 residues. The DNA for the CDR3 is TGTGCCAGCAGACCAGACAGGGGGGCCGGGGAGCTGTTTTTT. Amino acid sequence: CASRPDRGAGELFF.